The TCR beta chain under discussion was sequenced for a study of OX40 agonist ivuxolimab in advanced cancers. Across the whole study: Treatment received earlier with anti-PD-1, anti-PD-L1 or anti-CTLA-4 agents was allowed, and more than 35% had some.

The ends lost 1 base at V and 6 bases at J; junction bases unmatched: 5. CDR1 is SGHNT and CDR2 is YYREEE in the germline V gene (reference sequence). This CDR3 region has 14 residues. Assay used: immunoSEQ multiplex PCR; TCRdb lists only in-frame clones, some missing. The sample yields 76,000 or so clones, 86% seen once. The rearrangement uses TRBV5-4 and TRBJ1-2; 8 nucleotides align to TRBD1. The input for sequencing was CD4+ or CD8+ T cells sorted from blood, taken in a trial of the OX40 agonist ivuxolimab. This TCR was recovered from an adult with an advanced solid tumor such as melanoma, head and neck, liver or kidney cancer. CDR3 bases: TGTGCCAGCAGCTTGACGGACAGGGCCCATGGCTACACCTTC. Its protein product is CASSLTDRAHGYTF.